The 9 T cell receptor beta chains below all came from one sample that was sequenced in a study of blood T cell repertoires in COVID-19. Assay used: immunoSEQ multiplex PCR; TCRdb lists only in-frame clones, some missing. Of 370,000 or so clones in the sample, 70% to 90% were seen once. The specimen was PBMCs or T cells enriched from blood (not recorded which). All receptors come from a man aged 25-40 years who had recovered from COVID-19.

The rearrangement links TRBV6-2 or TRBV6-3 to TRBJ1-1; the match to TRBD1 covers 7 bases. CDR3 size: 13 residues. The junction had 6 bases not matched to a gene; V was cut back by 4 bases and J by 7 bases. Germline CDR1 MNHEY, CDR2 SVGEGT. As DNA, the CDR3 is TGTGCCAGCAGTTCTTACCACAGGGGTGAAGCTTTCTTT. Translating it yields CASSSYHRGEAFF.

The genes are TRBV2 and TRBJ1-4; no clear D gene. V lost 2 bases and J 4 bases, leaving 11 bases between the germline ends. Germline lookup yields CDR1 SNHLY and CDR2 FYNNEI. CDR3 length: 15 amino acids. This chain's CDR3 is CASSESGAGNEKLFF. CDR3 sequence (DNA): TGTGCCAGCAGTGAATCGGGCGCGGGTAATGAAAAACTGTTTTTT.

The CDR3 DNA reads as TGTGCCATCAGTGAGTCGGTGTCAGGGGGCCGAGAGCAGTACTTC. As protein: CAISESVSGGREQYF. The V and J genes are TRBV10-3 and TRBJ2-7; 8 bases fit TRBD1. The length of the CDR3 is 15 residues. V shed 0 bases and J 7 bases; nucleotides not matched to a gene: 8. The germline V gene encodes CDR1 ENHRY and CDR2 SYGVKD.

The chain recombines TRBV19 with TRBJ2-7, with a tentative D call TRBD1 (6 bases). The CDR3 runs 14 residues. The germline V gene encodes CDR1 LNHDA and CDR2 SQIVND (reference sequence). Deletions cut 6 bases from V and 2 bases from J, with 14 bases between. This CDR3 reads CASRETGSPYEQYF. The CDR3 DNA sequence: TGTGCCAGTAGGGAGACAGGTAGCCCCTACGAGCAGTACTTC.

The chain carries TRBV6-7 and TRBJ2-5, with D perhaps TRBD2 (5 bases). TRBV6-7 is an open reading frame whose function is uncertain. Trimming removed 2 bases at V and 7 bases at J, with 11 bases between. The CDR3 has 13 amino acids. In DNA, the CDR3 is TGTGCCAGCAGTTACCAATTAGGAGGGACCCAGTACTTC. It yields the protein CASSYQLGGTQYF.

V gene TRBV19 combines with J gene TRBJ2-5; perhaps TRBD1 as D (5 bases). The CDR3 sequence is 17 residues long. Trimming pared 5 bases from V and 4 bases from J, leaving 23 bases between. Germline values: CDR1 LNHDA, CDR2 SQIVND (reference sequence). The CDR3 spells CASSGNGRALDRETQYF. As DNA, the CDR3 is TGTGCCAGTAGTGGAAATGGCAGGGCCCTCGACAGAGAGACCCAGTACTTC.

This sequence joins TRBV5-4 and TRBJ2-7; 10 positions match TRBD1. Germline trimming cut 4 bases from V and 4 bases from J; bases unmatched to any gene: 8. The CDR3 loop spans 15 amino acids. Germline V gene lookup returns CDR1 SGHNT and CDR2 YYREEE (reference sequence). The CDR3 is CASSAGTGDLYEQYF. CDR3 coding DNA: TGTGCCAGCAGCGCCGGGACAGGGGATTTGTACGAGCAGTACTTC.

The genes are TRBV19 and TRBJ1-2; 7 bases fit TRBD1. V shed 5 bases and J 4 bases; nucleotides not matched to a gene: 7. CDR1 is LNHDA and CDR2 is SQIVND in the germline V gene (reference sequence). The CDR3 length is 14 residues. The CDR3 is CASSVDRDAYGYTF. For the CDR3, the DNA is TGTGCCAGTAGTGTTGACAGGGACGCCTATGGCTACACCTTC.

This chain uses TRBV12-3 or TRBV12-4 with TRBJ2-1; maybe TRBD1 (5 bases). The CDR3 is 12 residues long. The V gene lost 4 bases and the J gene lost 12 bases, with 13 bases spanning the gap. The CDR3 region is CASSYQGMGQFF. In nucleotides, the CDR3 is TGTGCCAGCAGTTACCAGGGCATGGGGCAGTTCTTC.